This T cell receptor beta chain stems from a study of shared clonotypes between healthy human individuals. Study-wide results and caveats: A few donors had roughly 5.2% of their naive CD4 clonotypes in common.

Deep-level running was used for the assay. As originally analysed: ImmunoSEQ gave junction-only sequences without quality scores, so filtering differed. The protocol was immunoSEQ multiplex PCR, while the TCRdb copy is restricted to in-frame clones and leaves out a portion. Clone size and V and J calls were adopted from that table, with D and trimming inferred from the DNA. The data contain 2 million to 2.5 million clones, roughly 95% of them singletons. Comments on this clone: Its specificity is not known. Other nucleotide sequences from this sample produce the same CDR3.

Sequencing used naive CD4+ T cells sorted from blood. Subset indicated: CD45RA+ positively selected. The TCR sequence derives from a man between 18 and 29 years old in good health.

This CDR3 reads CASSLGVSYEQYF. The CDR3 DNA sequence: TGTGCCAGCAGCTTAGGGGTTTCCTACGAGCAGTACTTC. The chain couples TRBV7-2 to TRBJ2-7; D unresolved. The CDR3 covers 13 residues. Trimming removed 1 base at V and 1 base at J, with 5 bases between. CDR1 and CDR2 (germline): SGHTA, FQGNSA.